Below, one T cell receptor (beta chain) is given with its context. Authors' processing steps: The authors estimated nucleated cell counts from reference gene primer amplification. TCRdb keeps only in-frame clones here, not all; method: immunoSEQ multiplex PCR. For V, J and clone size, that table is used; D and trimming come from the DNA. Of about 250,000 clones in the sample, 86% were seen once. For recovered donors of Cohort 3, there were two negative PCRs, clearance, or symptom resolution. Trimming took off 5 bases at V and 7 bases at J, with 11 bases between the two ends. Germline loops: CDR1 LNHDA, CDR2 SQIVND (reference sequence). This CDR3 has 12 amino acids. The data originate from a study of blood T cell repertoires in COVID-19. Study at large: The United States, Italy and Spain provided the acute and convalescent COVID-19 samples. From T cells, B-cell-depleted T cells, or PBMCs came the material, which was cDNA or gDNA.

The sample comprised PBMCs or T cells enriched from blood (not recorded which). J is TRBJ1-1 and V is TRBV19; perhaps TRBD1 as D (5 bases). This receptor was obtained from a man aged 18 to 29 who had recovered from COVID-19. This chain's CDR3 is CASSFQGNEAFF. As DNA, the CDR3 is TGTGCCAGTAGTTTCCAGGGTAATGAAGCTTTCTTT.